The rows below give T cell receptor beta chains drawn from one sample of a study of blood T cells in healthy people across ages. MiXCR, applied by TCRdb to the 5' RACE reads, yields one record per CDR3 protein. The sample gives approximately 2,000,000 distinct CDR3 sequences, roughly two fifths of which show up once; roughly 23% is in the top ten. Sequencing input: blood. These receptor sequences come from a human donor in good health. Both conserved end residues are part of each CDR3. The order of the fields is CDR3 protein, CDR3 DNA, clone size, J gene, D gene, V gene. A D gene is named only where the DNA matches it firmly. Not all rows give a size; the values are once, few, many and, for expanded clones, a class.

CASSSTGLQSPLHF,TGTGCCAGCAGTAGTACGGGGCTTCAATCACCCCTCCACTTT,few,TRBJ1-6,NA,TRBV12-3/TRBV12-4
CATRPDSAREQYF,TGTGCCACCAGACCAGACAGCGCCAGGGAGCAGTACTTC,few,TRBJ2-7,NA,TRBV10-3
CASSQTGTIETQYF,TGCGCCAGCAGCCAAACAGGGACCATCGAGACCCAGTACTTC,NA,TRBJ2-5,NA,TRBV4-1
CASSLAGGTVQPQHF,TGTGCCAGCAGTTTAGCAGGGGGCACAGTTCAGCCCCAGCATTTT,few,TRBJ1-5,TRBD1,TRBV12-3/TRBV12-4
CASSLAPGWTDTQYF,TGTGCCAGCAGTTTAGCTCCAGGGTGGACAGATACGCAGTATTTT,few,TRBJ2-3,NA,TRBV28
CASSPRDNGYSPQETQYF,TGCGCCAGCAGCCCCCGGGACAACGGGTACAGCCCTCAAGAGACCCAGTACTTC,NA,TRBJ2-5,NA,TRBV4-3
CSVEGGGAEETQYF,TGCAGCGTTGAAGGAGGGGGGGCGGAAGAGACCCAGTACTTC,NA,TRBJ2-5,NA,TRBV29-1
CASSHDLQGLYSKTEAFF,TGTGCCAGCAGCCACGATCTGCAGGGTTTGTATAGCAAGACTGAAGCTTTCTTT,NA,TRBJ1-1,NA,TRBV4-2
CASSRTTGHILNEQFF,TGTGCCAGCAGCCGCACCACAGGCCACATTCTCAATGAGCAGTTCTTC,NA,TRBJ2-1,NA,TRBV27
CATSRDAGNEQFF,TGTGCCACCAGCAGAGACGCGGGCAATGAGCAGTTCTTC,NA,TRBJ2-1,NA,TRBV15
CASLGTGQETQYF,TGCGCCAGCCTCGGGACAGGACAAGAGACCCAGTACTTC,NA,TRBJ2-5,TRBD1,TRBV5-1
CASSPPDPPRQGQTQYF,TGTGCCAGCAGCCCCCCCGACCCCCCGAGACAGGGGCAGACCCAGTACTTC,NA,TRBJ2-5,TRBD1,TRBV7-2
CASSLVPGGAYNEQFF,TGCGCCAGCAGCTTGGTACCGGGGGGGGCCTACAATGAGCAGTTCTTC,NA,TRBJ2-1,TRBD2,TRBV7-2
CASLGPFTDTQYF,TGTGCCAGCTTGGGGCCCTTCACAGATACGCAGTATTTT,NA,TRBJ2-3,NA,TRBV5-5
CASSYGLALHQFF,TGTGCCAGCAGTTACGGACTAGCTCTCCACCAGTTCTTC,NA,TRBJ2-1,TRBD2,TRBV6-2/TRBV6-3
CASSVAQVSTDTQYF,TGTGCCAGCAGCGTAGCTCAGGTCTCCACAGATACGCAGTATTTT,few,TRBJ2-3,NA,TRBV9
CASRRDPGQDEAFF,TGTGCCAGCAGACGGGATCCGGGACAGGATGAAGCTTTCTTT,few,TRBJ1-1,TRBD1,TRBV6-6
CATSDSGPSTNIQYF,TGTGCCACCAGTGATTCGGGACCTTCGACAAACATTCAGTACTTC,many,TRBJ2-4,NA,TRBV24-1
CASSLVGGGAYEQFF,TGTGCCAGCAGCTTAGTGGGCGGGGGGGCCTATGAGCAGTTCTTC,NA,TRBJ2-1,TRBD2,TRBV7-8
CASRIQQGAHYEQYF,TGTGCCAGCAGGATCCAACAGGGGGCCCATTACGAGCAGTACTTC,NA,TRBJ2-7,TRBD1,TRBV28
CAIRLTGIYGYTF,TGTGCCATCCGATTGACAGGCATCTATGGCTACACCTTC,NA,TRBJ1-2,NA,TRBV6-2/TRBV6-3
CASSLYGSSYEQYF,TGCGCCAGCAGCTTGTACGGGAGCTCCTACGAGCAGTACTTC,few,TRBJ2-7,NA,TRBV5-1
CSVTRTSGTNEQFF,TGCAGCGTGACGAGGACTAGCGGGACCAATGAGCAGTTCTTC,few,TRBJ2-1,TRBD2,TRBV29-1
CASSHYRGPSSYEQYF,TGTGCCAGCAGCCATTATAGGGGCCCTAGCTCCTACGAGCAGTACTTC,NA,TRBJ2-7,NA,TRBV27
CSARDSLDQETQYF,TGCAGTGCACGGGACTCCCTGGACCAAGAGACCCAGTACTTC,NA,TRBJ2-5,NA,TRBV20-1
CASSQAEDRFSSYEQYF,TGCGCCAGCAGCCAAGCGGAGGACAGGTTCAGCTCCTACGAGCAGTACTTC,few,TRBJ2-7,TRBD1,TRBV4-1
CASTRGVQGSQGNSPLHF,TGTGCCAGCACCAGAGGGGTCCAGGGGAGTCAAGGGAACTCACCCCTCCACTTT,few,TRBJ1-6,NA,TRBV6-1
CSARRASGGTGELFF,TGCAGTGCTAGGAGGGCTAGCGGGGGGACTGGGGAGCTGTTTTTT,NA,TRBJ2-2,TRBD2,TRBV20-1
CASSYGGPRNEQFF,TGTGCCAGCAGTTATGGGGGGCCTAGGAATGAGCAGTTCTTC,few,TRBJ2-1,NA,TRBV27
CSARFPSGRNEQYF,TGCAGTGCTAGATTCCCTAGCGGGAGAAATGAGCAGTACTTC,NA,TRBJ2-4,TRBD2,TRBV20-1
CASTKRSYNSPLHF,TGTGCCAGCACGAAGAGGTCCTATAATTCACCCCTCCACTTT,few,TRBJ1-6,NA,TRBV12-3/TRBV12-4
CSAAYREPINYGYTF,TGCAGTGCTGCTTACAGGGAGCCTATTAACTATGGCTACACCTTC,few,TRBJ1-2,NA,TRBV20-1
CSVEVTGDGTEAFF,TGCAGCGTTGAAGTCACAGGCGATGGCACTGAAGCTTTCTTT,few,TRBJ1-1,NA,TRBV29-1
CSVEDWRSQKGEQYF,TGCAGCGTTGAAGATTGGAGGAGTCAAAAGGGGGAGCAGTACTTC,many,TRBJ2-5,NA,TRBV29-1
CSVVGGPGQFF,TGCAGCGTTGTCGGGGGGCCGGGGCAGTTCTTC,few,TRBJ2-1,NA,TRBV29-1
CASSRGGSPYEQYF,TGTGCCAGCAGTCGAGGAGGGAGCCCCTACGAGCAGTACTTC,NA,TRBJ2-7,NA,TRBV6-5
CASSPGGLHTEAFF,TGTGCCAGCAGCCCAGGGGGGTTGCACACTGAAGCTTTCTTT,NA,TRBJ1-1,TRBD1,TRBV7-3
CSASGALNFYNEQFF,TGCAGTGCTAGCGGGGCACTAAACTTTTACAATGAGCAGTTCTTC,few,TRBJ2-1,NA,TRBV20-1
CSARDWRHSYGYTF,TGCAGTGCTAGAGATTGGAGACATTCCTATGGCTACACCTTC,NA,TRBJ1-2,NA,TRBV20-1
CASSDRQYGYTF,TGTGCCAGCAGTGACCGGCAATATGGCTACACCTTC,NA,TRBJ1-2,NA,TRBV2
CASTFFGEYF,TGTGCCAGCACGTTTTTTGGGGAGTACTTC,NA,TRBJ2-4,NA,TRBV6-5
CASTQVGGTSVPNEQFF,TGTGCCAGCACCCAAGTCGGGGGGACTAGCGTGCCGAATGAGCAGTTCTTC,few,TRBJ2-1,TRBD2,TRBV7-2
CASSQVDRSYEQYF,TGCGCCAGCAGCCAAGTAGACAGATCCTACGAGCAGTACTTC,many,TRBJ2-7,NA,TRBV4-3
CASRDGTFQETQYF,TGTGCCAGCAGAGACGGGACCTTCCAAGAGACCCAGTACTTC,NA,TRBJ2-5,NA,TRBV12-3/TRBV12-4
CASSPYPGQRNQPQHF,TGTGCCAGCAGCCCTTACCCGGGACAGCGGAATCAGCCCCAGCATTTT,NA,TRBJ1-5,TRBD1,TRBV27
CASSQGDRLTSGYTF,TGCGCCAGCAGCCAAGGCGACCGCTTAACGTCTGGCTACACCTTC,few,TRBJ1-2,NA,TRBV4-1
CASSLTPGQGGFSYEQYF,TGTGCCAGCAGCCTAACCCCGGGACAGGGGGGATTCTCCTACGAGCAGTACTTC,NA,TRBJ2-7,TRBD1,TRBV5-5
CASSVRTGIDEQFF,TGCGCCAGCAGCGTGAGGACAGGAATTGATGAGCAGTTCTTC,NA,TRBJ2-1,TRBD1,TRBV5-1
CASSERTGIQPQHF,TGTGCCAGCAGTGAAAGGACAGGGATTCAGCCCCAGCATTTT,NA,TRBJ1-5,TRBD1,TRBV6-4
CASSQQRLAGFLIETQYF,TGTGCCAGCAGCCAACAAAGACTAGCGGGCTTTTTGATCGAGACCCAGTACTTC,NA,TRBJ2-5,TRBD2,TRBV14
CASGGTAAGNSGYTF,TGTGCCAGCGGAGGGACCGCAGCGGGGAATTCTGGCTACACCTTC,few,TRBJ1-2,NA,TRBV28
CASGGTAQETQYF,TGTGCCAGCGGAGGGACGGCCCAAGAGACCCAGTACTTC,NA,TRBJ2-5,NA,TRBV6-5
CSVELEGFYEQYF,TGCAGCGTTGAACTAGAGGGGTTCTACGAGCAGTACTTC,NA,TRBJ2-7,NA,TRBV29-1
CATSRGGWGETQYF,TGTGCCACCAGCAGGGGAGGGTGGGGGGAGACCCAGTACTTC,NA,TRBJ2-5,TRBD2,TRBV15
CASSLVSGTETSEQFF,TGTGCCAGCAGCTTAGTATCCGGGACAGAGACAAGTGAGCAGTTCTTC,few,TRBJ2-1,TRBD1,TRBV7-2
CSAPRGDETQYF,TGCAGTGCCCCCCGGGGGGATGAGACCCAGTACTTC,NA,TRBJ2-5,TRBD2,TRBV20-1
CSAGHNRPYEQYF,TGCAGTGCCGGCCATAACCGACCCTACGAGCAGTACTTC,few,TRBJ2-7,NA,TRBV20-1
CSARDLDRAFGEAFF,TGCAGTGCTAGAGATCTCGACAGGGCCTTCGGTGAAGCTTTCTTT,NA,TRBJ1-1,TRBD1,TRBV20-1
CASSPQTGPNTEAFF,TGTGCCAGCAGTCCCCAGACAGGCCCGAACACTGAAGCTTTCTTT,NA,TRBJ1-1,NA,TRBV27